This is a list of T cell receptor beta chains from one sample in a study of cytomegalovirus exposure and HLA in healthy donors. Assay used: immunoSEQ multiplex PCR; TCRdb lists only in-frame clones, some missing. The data hold about 160,000 clones, with roughly 85% observed a single time. Sequences were obtained from PBMCs. These receptors were obtained from a man in his forties or fifties in good health and CMV-seronegative. Both conserved end residues are part of each CDR3. D genes are given only for firm matches. A row's size may be missing; if present it is once, few, many or a size class.

.,TRBD1,TRBJ2-7,TRBV2,TGTGCCAGCAGTGTACCCCCTCCGCAGGGGGCGTCCTACGAGCAGTACTTC,CASSVPPPQGASYEQYF
.,.,TRBJ1-1,TRBV19,TGTGCCAGTAAGCCGAACGGTCCCTCCTCCTTCGGTGAAGCTTTCTTT,CASKPNGPSSFGEAFF
.,.,TRBJ1-1,TRBV28,TGTGCCAGCAGTTTTGCGGCGACAGGGAACACTGAAGCTTTCTTT,CASSFAATGNTEAFF
.,TRBD2,TRBJ2-7,TRBV5-1,TGCGCCAGCAGCGGGACTAGCGGGGCTTACGAGCAGTACTTC,CASSGTSGAYEQYF
.,TRBD1,TRBJ2-5,TRBV7-9,TGTGCCAGCAGCTCTGGACAGGGCCAAGAGACCCAGTACTTC,CASSSGQGQETQYF
.,TRBD2,TRBJ2-3,TRBV5-4,TGTGCCAGCAGCGTACCGAATTCGGGGGGTAATACGCAGTATTTT,CASSVPNSGGNTQYF
.,TRBD2,TRBJ2-3,TRBV5-4,TGTGCCAGCAGCTTGGGCAAGCGGGAGGATGACACAGATACGCAGTATTTT,CASSLGKREDDTDTQYF
few,TRBD1,TRBJ1-2,TRBV25-1,TGTGCCAGCAGTGACCCTCGGACAGGGCGCGGCTACACCTTC,CASSDPRTGRGYTF
.,.,TRBJ2-7,TRBV28,TGTGCCAGCAACCGGGAGAGCTACGAGCAGTACTTC,CASNRESYEQYF
.,TRBD1,TRBJ2-1,TRBV29-1,TGCAGCGTTGAAGTAAACAGGGGGCGATTAAATGAGCAGTTCTTC,CSVEVNRGRLNEQFF
.,TRBD1,TRBJ1-4,TRBV10-2,TGCGCCAGCAGCGCTCCGGGACAGTTAGAAAAACTGTTTTTT,CASSAPGQLEKLFF
once,TRBD2,TRBJ2-1,TRBV2,TGTGCCAGCAGTGTGGTAGCGGGAGTACCCTACAATGAGCAGTTCTTC,CASSVVAGVPYNEQFF
.,TRBD2,TRBJ2-2,TRBV2,TGTGCCAGCAGCGGTACACTAGCGGGAGTTTTAGACACCGGGGAGCTGTTTTTT,CASSGTLAGVLDTGELFF
once,TRBD1,TRBJ1-2,TRBV19,TGTGCCAGTATCACCAGGGGGACACCCAACCCCTATGGCTACACCTTC,CASITRGTPNPYGYTF
.,TRBD1,TRBJ1-2,TRBV30,TGTGCCACACCAATCAGGGGGATCTATGGCTACACCTTC,CATPIRGIYGYTF
.,TRBD2,TRBJ2-1,TRBV18,TGTGCCAGCTCACCGGCTAGCGGGACAAATGAGCAGTTCTTC,CASSPASGTNEQFF
.,.,TRBJ1-1,TRBV7-5,TGTGCCAGAAGCTTAGCCCCCCCTATCGTAGTTGCTGGTGAAGCTTTCTTT,CARSLAPPIVVAGEAFF
once,TRBD2,TRBJ2-5,TRBV28,TGTGCCAGCAGTTTAGGGCGGGGGGAGGTTGGGGAGACCCAGTACTTC,CASSLGRGEVGETQYF
.,.,TRBJ2-1,TRBV7-6,TGTGCCAGCAGCCCCTCCAGGGTGTACAATGAGCAGTTCTTC,CASSPSRVYNEQFF
once,.,TRBJ2-7,TRBV6-6,TGTGCCAGCAGTTACAGGGCGGGGCGCTACGAGCAGTACTTC,CASSYRAGRYEQYF
.,.,TRBJ1-2,TRBV19,TGTGCCAGTAGTCGACATGATAACTATGGCTACACCTTC,CASSRHDNYGYTF
.,.,TRBJ2-5,TRBV5-5,TGTGCCAGCAGCTTGGTCCAGGGACAAGAGACCCAGTACTTC,CASSLVQGQETQYF
.,TRBD2,TRBJ2-5,TRBV5-1,TGCGCCAGCAGCCCCGGGACTAGCCCCGCAGAGACCCAGTACTTC,CASSPGTSPAETQYF
.,TRBD2,TRBJ2-1,TRBV11-2,TGTGCCAGCAGCCCACTGGCGGGAGCGGGGGAGCAGTTCTTC,CASSPLAGAGEQFF
.,TRBD1,TRBJ2-3,TRBV5-6,TGTGCCAGCTGTCAGGGACAGGGTCTAGATACGCAGTATTTT,CASCQGQGLDTQYF
.,.,TRBJ2-7,TRBV30,TGTGCCTGGAGCCGAGGACACAACGAGCAGTACTTC,CAWSRGHNEQYF
few,TRBD2,TRBJ2-1,TRBV2,TGTGCCAGCAGTCCCGGGACTAGCGGGAGGGGTGAGCAGTTCTTC,CASSPGTSGRGEQFF
.,.,TRBJ2-3,TRBV14,TGTGCCAGCAGCCAAGTTACAGTCATGGCAGGCACAGATACGCAGTATTTT,CASSQVTVMAGTDTQYF
few,.,TRBJ1-4,TRBV7-6,TGTGCCAGCAGCTTCGGAGGGAATGAAAAACTGTTTTTT,CASSFGGNEKLFF
.,TRBD2,TRBJ2-3,TRBV28,TGTGCCAGCAGTTACGGCGGGAGTTACACAGATACGCAGTATTTT,CASSYGGSYTDTQYF
.,.,TRBJ2-7,TRBV2,TGTGCCAGCAGCCGGTACCTCCGGGATCGGATTGGGAAAAACGAGCAGTACTTC,CASSRYLRDRIGKNEQYF
once,TRBD1,TRBJ1-2,TRBV10-2,TGCGCCAGCAGCGACCCCTCCGTGAAGGGGGCTAGGGGCTACACCTTC,CASSDPSVKGARGYTF
.,.,TRBJ1-1,TRBV7-8,TGTGCCAGCAGCCCAGTCGCAGCGGGGGGCGTGCATCACACTGAAGCTTTCTTT,CASSPVAAGGVHHTEAFF
once,TRBD1,TRBJ2-3,TRBV2,TGTGCCAGCAGTCGGGACAGGGAAGGGTTGACAGATACGCAGTATTTT,CASSRDREGLTDTQYF
once,TRBD1,TRBJ1-1,TRBV6-5,TGTGCCAGCAGTTACCAGGGACAGGTGAACACTGAAGCTTTCTTT,CASSYQGQVNTEAFF
.,TRBD1,TRBJ1-1,TRBV6-6,TGTGCCACCGTAGACCCCCTCGGGACAGGGAACACTGAAGCTTTCTTT,CATVDPLGTGNTEAFF
.,.,TRBJ2-6,TRBV5-4,TGTGCCAGCAGCGCCCAGAGATCTGGGGCCAACGGCCTGACTTTC,CASSAQRSGANGLTF
.,.,TRBJ2-1,TRBV29-1,TGCAGCGTACCCCGAACCGGGACCTACAATGAGCAGTTCTTC,CSVPRTGTYNEQFF
.,.,TRBJ2-2,TRBV5-1,TGCGCCAGCAGCTTGAGTACGGGATTAGACACCGGGGAGCTGTTTTTT,CASSLSTGLDTGELFF